The 6 T cell receptor beta chains presented below share a single source sample, sequenced in a study of CD8 T cells in ankylosing spondylitis. MiXCR was run by TCRdb on the 5' RACE reads, yielding one entry per CDR3 protein. Of around 300,000 distinct CDR3 sequences in the sample, less than 25% are singletons; the top ten hold 3.5%. The source material was blood, either unsorted or a sorted T cell fraction (not recorded which). These receptors were taken from a female donor with ankylosing spondylitis or in good health (not recorded which).

This clonotype was picked up a small number of times. The chain has TRBV6-1 and TRBJ2-2; weak D call: TRBD1 (6 bases). The CDR3 totals 15 residues. Germline assignment: CDR1 MNHNS and CDR2 SASEGT. V was cut by 3 bases and J by 5 bases, with 13 bases left in between. This chain's CDR3 is CASSDRHGQTGELFF. DNA for the CDR3: TGTGCCAGCAGTGACCGTCATGGACAGACCGGGGAGCTGTTTTTT.

This clonotype was counted between two and nine times. V is TRBV29-1 and J is TRBJ1-6; TRBD1 is a possible D gene (5 bases). Germline V gene sequence: CDR1 SQVTM, CDR2 ANQGSEA. The CDR3 runs 13 residues. V was shortened by 5 bases and J by 5 bases, with 10 bases between the two germline ends. The CDR3 DNA follows: TGCAGCGTTCGTGACAGAAATAATTCACCCCTCCACTTT. Translating it yields CSVRDRNNSPLHF.

This clonotype was counted between two and nine times. The chain employs TRBV5-6 and TRBJ1-2; TRBD1 is a possible D gene (5 bases). The ends were cut back, 0 bases at V and 4 bases at J, with 10 bases in the middle. Germline CDR1 reads SGHDT; CDR2 reads YYEEEE. The CDR3 totals 14 residues. The chain's CDR3 is CASSLEAGSYGYTF. The CDR3 DNA reads as TGTGCCAGCAGCTTGGAGGCAGGGAGCTATGGCTACACCTTC.

The rearrangement uses TRBV6-2 or TRBV6-3 and TRBJ2-7, with D possibly being TRBD2 (5 bases). CDR3 length equals 13 residues. The V end was cut by 6 bases, the J end by 4 bases, with 13 bases between. Germline values: CDR1 MNHEY, CDR2 SVGEGT. The CDR3 sequence: CASSQPTSYEQYF. The CDR3 DNA is TGTGCCAGCAGCCAACCAACTAGTTACGAGCAGTACTTC.

The sample holds a few counts of this clonotype. This sequence joins TRBV11-2 and TRBJ2-2; 8 positions agree with TRBD1. Trimming at V came to 6 bases and at J to 4 bases, leaving 13 bases not matched to a gene. The length of the CDR3 is 17 residues. Germline V gene lookup returns CDR1 SGHAT and CDR2 FQNNGV. CDR3 sequence (DNA): TGTGCCAGCAGGCCAACAGGGACAGGACGGAGCACCGGGGAGCTGTTTTTT. It encodes CASRPTGTGRSTGELFF.

This clonotype was seen ten or more times. This rearrangement joins TRBV12-3 or TRBV12-4 to TRBJ2-7, with D possibly being TRBD2 (6 bases). The V end was cut by 7 bases, the J end by 2 bases, with 18 bases between. This CDR3 region has 15 residues. Written as DNA, the CDR3 is TGTGCCAGCACCAAAACGGGGGTGTTTGCCTACGAGCAGTACTTC. It specifies CASTKTGVFAYEQYF.